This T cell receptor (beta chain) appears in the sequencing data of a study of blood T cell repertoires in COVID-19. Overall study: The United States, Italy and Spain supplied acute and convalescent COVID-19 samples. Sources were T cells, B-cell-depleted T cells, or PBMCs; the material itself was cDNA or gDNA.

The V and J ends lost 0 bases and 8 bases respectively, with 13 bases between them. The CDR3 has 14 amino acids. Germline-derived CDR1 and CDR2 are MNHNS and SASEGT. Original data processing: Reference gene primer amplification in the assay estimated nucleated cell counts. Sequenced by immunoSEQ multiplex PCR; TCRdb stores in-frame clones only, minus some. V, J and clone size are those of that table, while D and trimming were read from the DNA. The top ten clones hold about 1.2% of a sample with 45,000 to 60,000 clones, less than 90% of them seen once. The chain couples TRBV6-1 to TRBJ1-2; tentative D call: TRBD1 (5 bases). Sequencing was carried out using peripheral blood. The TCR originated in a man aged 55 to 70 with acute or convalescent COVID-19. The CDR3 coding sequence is TGTGCCAGCAGTGAAGCAGTTGGGGGAGGGGGCTACACCTTC. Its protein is CASSEAVGGGGYTF.